This entry describes one TCR beta chain. The treatment was: 15 to 20 received Ad26.COV2.S at low or high dose, single or two shots; about 5 received placebo; per-sample allocation not given. Samples were taken on day 63 after the first vaccine or placebo injection. Germline V gene sequence: CDR1 SGHRS, CDR2 YFSETQ. With V trimmed by 0 bases and J by 4 bases, 7 bases remained unmatched. There are 16 residues in the CDR3. This entry is derived from a study of Ad26.COV2.S vaccination and SARS-CoV-2 variants. TCRdb's table, derived via immunoSEQ multiplex PCR, lists solely in-frame clones and lacks some. The table has around 450,000 clones, about 91% seen once; the top ten hold about 2.5%.

This TCR derives from a person between 18 and 59 years old who received the Ad26.COV2.S COVID-19 vaccine or a placebo. The rearrangement uses TRBV5-1 and TRBJ2-3, with TRBD1 identical over 8 bases. The sequenced sample was peripheral blood, obtained in a trial of Ad26.COV2.S vaccine versus placebo. CDR3 sequence reads: CASSLAGQEGADTQYF. CDR3 DNA sequence: TGCGCCAGCAGCTTGGCGGGACAGGAGGGAGCAGATACGCAGTATTTT.